This T cell receptor (beta chain) stems from a study of response to subunit inactivated influenza vaccine. Study results and limitations: Every seasonal influenza vaccination brings in few new T cells, the authors suggested.

This clonotype turned up a few times. Antigen specificity is unknown. CDR3 length equals 14 residues. V lost 3 bases to trimming and J lost 5 bases, with 16 bases between them. From germline, CDR1 is DFQATT and CDR2 SNEGSKA (reference sequence). In TCRdb, the RT-PCR reads were re-called with MiXCR into one record per CDR3 protein. Of approximately 500,000 distinct CDR3 sequences in the sample, 12% to 15% were seen once. This chain links TRBV20-1 with TRBJ1-2; D is uncertain. The source of this sequence is a man between 50 and 59 years old who received an inactivated influenza vaccine. The starting material was PBMCs from blood, obtained about 13 days after vaccination. The CDR3 DNA reads TGCAGTGCTAGTAGCGCCGGACGAAATTATGGCTACACCTTC. Translating gives CSASSAGRNYGYTF.